The 26 T cell receptor beta chains presented below share a single source sample, sequenced in a study of blood T cell repertoires in COVID-19. Repertoires were generated with immunoSEQ multiplex PCR, while TCRdb's copy carries only in-frame clones and drops some. This sample has about 260,000 clones, with 80% to 90% found just once. Sequencing was performed on peripheral blood. All receptors derive from a woman in her seventies with COVID-19, enrolled during active disease.

The rearrangement links TRBV5-4 to TRBJ2-7; possibly TRBD2 for D (6 bases). Germline values: CDR1 SGHNT, CDR2 YYREEE (reference sequence). Trimming took off 0 bases at V and 2 bases at J, with 9 bases between the two ends. The CDR3 covers 14 residues. The CDR3 sequence is CASSLAGVTYEQYF. The CDR3 DNA reads TGTGCCAGCAGCTTGGCGGGGGTTACCTACGAGCAGTACTTC. Supplemented by reference TRBV5-4 and TRBJ2-7, the full variable domain reads ETGVTQSPTHLIKTRGQQVTLRCSSQSGHNTVSWYQQALGQGPQFIFQYYREEENGRGNFPPRFSGLQFPNYSSELNVNALELDDSALYLCASSLAGVTYEQYFGPGTRLTVT.

The rearrangement uses TRBV30 and TRBJ1-6; no firm D call. CDR1 and CDR2 (germline): GTSNPN, SVGIG (reference sequence). Trimming took 3 bases from V and 8 from J, leaving 11 bases between them. CDR3 length equals 13 residues. The CDR3 DNA sequence: TGTGCCTGGAGGTTGAGGGAAGATTCACCCCTCCACTTT. Translated, it gives CAWRLREDSPLHF.

The chain has TRBV18 and TRBJ2-2; a possible D gene is TRBD1 (5 bases). The CDR3 covers 15 residues. Trimming left V 3 bases short and J 3 bases short, with 11 bases between. Germline assignment: CDR1 KGHSH and CDR2 LQKENI. This CDR3 reads CASSPAQGYTGELFF. The DNA for the CDR3 is TGTGCCAGCTCACCGGCCCAGGGTTACACCGGGGAGCTGTTTTTT.

The rearrangement uses TRBV28 and TRBJ1-3; a weak D match, TRBD1 (6 bases). V was shortened by 0 bases and J by 4 bases, with 13 bases between the two germline ends. The CDR3 contains 16 residues. Germline V CDR1 and CDR2: MDHEN, SYDVKM. The CDR3 spells CASSLWQGQSGNTIYF. For the CDR3, the DNA is TGTGCCAGCAGTTTATGGCAGGGGCAATCCGGAAACACCATATATTTT. Supplemented by reference TRBV28 and TRBJ1-3, the full variable domain reads DVKVTQSSRYLVKRTGEKVFLECVQDMDHENMFWYRQDPGLGLRLIYFSYDVKMKEKGDIPEGYSVSREKKERFSLILESASTNQTSMYLCASSLWQGQSGNTIYFGEGSWLTVV.

CDR3 residues: CASSQGTSGTSGNIQYF. The CDR3 region has the DNA TGTGCCAGCTCACAAGGGACTAGCGGGACGTCAGGGAACATTCAGTACTTC. This chain connects TRBV18 to TRBJ2-4, with 13 nucleotides matching TRBD2. This CDR3 is 17 amino acids long. J was trimmed by 7 bases and V by 4 bases; bases with no gene match: 10. Per the germline V gene, CDR1 is KGHSH and CDR2 is LQKENI.

CDR3: CASRAATGVYEQYF. The CDR3 bases are TGTGCCAGCAGGGCTGCGACAGGGGTCTACGAGCAGTACTTC. The chain is built from TRBV28 and TRBJ2-7; 8 nucleotides align to TRBD1. The CDR3 length is 14 residues. Per the germline V gene, CDR1 is MDHEN and CDR2 is SYDVKM. Losses at the gene ends were 6 bases for V and 3 bases for J; bases not matched to a gene: 7.

V usage is TRBV14 and J usage is TRBJ1-3; D gene ambiguous. The germline gives CDR1 SGHDN, CDR2 FVKESK. V lost 2 bases, J lost 4 bases, and 9 bases lay in between. The CDR3 extends over 14 amino acids. The CDR3 nucleotides read TGTGCCAGCAGCCAAAGAGGAGGAGGAAACACCATATATTTT. Protein: CASSQRGGGNTIYF.

The gene calls are TRBV30 and TRBJ1-4; 10 nucleotides match TRBD1. The trim removed 3 bases at V and 2 bases at J, leaving 3 bases unmatched. The CDR3 consists of 15 residues. Germline CDR1 is GTSNPN and CDR2 is SVGIG (reference sequence). Here the CDR3 DNA reads TGTGCCTGGAGCGACAGGGGGCTTACTAATGAAAAACTGTTTTTT. The encoded protein is CAWSDRGLTNEKLFF.

V and J are TRBV10-3 and TRBJ2-1, with TRBD1 matching 7 bases. V gave up 6 bases and J gave up 4 bases; unmatched junction bases: 9. CDR3 length: 15 residues. Germline V gene data show CDR1 as ENHRY and CDR2 as SYGVKD. In DNA, the CDR3 is TGTGCCATCAGGGGGCAGGGACAGCCATACAATGAGCAGTTCTTC. Protein sequence: CAIRGQGQPYNEQFF.

The chain links TRBV11-2 to TRBJ2-7; 9 nucleotides agree with TRBD1. The CDR3 sequence is 15 residues long. Germline V gives CDR1 SGHAT, CDR2 FQNNGV. The V and J ends lost 5 bases and 4 bases, in that order; junction bases with no gene match: 9. CDR3 amino acids: CASSRGTGTNYEQYF. CDR3 nucleotides: TGTGCCAGCAGCCGGGGGACAGGGACCAATTACGAGCAGTACTTC.

This clone was detected a few times. The chain is built from TRBV4-3 and TRBJ2-7; D is unresolved. Germline CDR1 is LGHNA and CDR2 is YSLEER. Trimming took off 7 bases at V and 2 bases at J, with 15 bases between the two ends. The CDR3 is 14 amino acids. The CDR3 spells CASNSIGGTYEQYF. For the CDR3, the DNA is TGCGCCAGCAACTCGATCGGCGGAACCTACGAGCAGTACTTC.

The genes are TRBV11-1 and TRBJ2-4; 8 nucleotides align to TRBD1. Germline CDR1 SGHAT, CDR2 FQDESV (reference sequence). This CDR3 spans 15 amino acids. V was pared by 6 bases and J by 5 bases, with 9 bases of the junction left unmatched. The CDR3 coding sequence is TGTGCCAGCAGTTACGGACAGGGTGTCCAAAACATTCAGTACTTC. It codes for CASSYGQGVQNIQYF.

The V call is TRBV9, the J call TRBJ2-1, with D possibly matching TRBD1 (5 bases). V was clipped by 0 bases and J by 9 bases, with 19 bases between them. The germline gives CDR1 SGDLS, CDR2 YYNGEE. The length of the CDR3 is 16 residues. CDR3 nucleotide sequence: TGTGCCAGCAGCGTAGCCCCCGGGTCATTTGACAGTGAGCAGTTCTTC. Its translation: CASSVAPGSFDSEQFF.

This clone was observed a handful of times. The chain recombines TRBV11-3 with TRBJ1-1; 7 bases agree with TRBD1. V trimming: 5 bases; J trimming: 5 bases; junction bases outside the gene matches: 5. CDR3 length: 13 residues. Germline V lookup: CDR1 SGHNT, CDR2 YENEEA. Written as DNA, the CDR3 is TGTGCCAGCAGCCGACAGGGAGAAACTGAAGCTTTCTTT. Protein sequence: CASSRQGETEAFF.

This clone was detected once. The chain links TRBV7-2 to TRBJ2-1, with TRBD2 matching over 11 bases. Germline-derived CDR1 and CDR2 are SGHTA and FQGNSA. This CDR3 is built from 16 residues. With 3 bases clipped from V and 4 bases from J, the junction kept 5 bases outside the gene matches. CDR3 loop: CASSFDSGRGYNEQFF. CDR3 bases: TGTGCCAGCAGCTTCGATAGCGGGAGGGGTTACAATGAGCAGTTCTTC.

V and J are TRBV19 and TRBJ1-5; 8 positions match TRBD1. Germline CDR1 reads LNHDA; CDR2 reads SQIVND (reference sequence). This CDR3 region has 15 residues. V lost 5 bases and J lost 0; bases outside the gene matches: 3. CDR3 bases: TGTGCCAGTAGTCTGGGGACAGGTAGCAATCAGCCCCAGCATTTT. Its protein is CASSLGTGSNQPQHF.

The chain carries TRBV11-3 and TRBJ2-7, with a tentative D call TRBD2 (6 bases). Trimming took 5 bases from V and 2 from J, leaving 13 bases between them. Germline V gives CDR1 SGHNT, CDR2 YENEEA. The CDR3 has 14 amino acids. CDR3 in DNA: TGTGCCAGCAGCCCCCGGGACTCAACCTACGAGCAGTACTTC. Residues: CASSPRDSTYEQYF.

The rearrangement links TRBV6-9 to TRBJ2-7; D might be TRBD2 (6 bases). This CDR3 comprises 15 residues. Germline V gives CDR1 MNHGY, CDR2 SVAAGI. V was pared by 2 bases and J by 6 bases, with 17 bases between. This chain's CDR3 is CASSYGVGGVFEQYF. CDR3 DNA sequence: TGTGCCAGCAGTTATGGTGTGGGGGGTGTTTTCGAGCAGTACTTC.

The V gene is TRBV7-3, the J gene TRBJ2-2; 8 bases fit TRBD2. This CDR3 spans 17 amino acids. Germline-derived CDR1 and CDR2 are SGHTA and FQGTGA. Trimming cost V 1 base and J 2 bases; bases outside gene matches: 6. The DNA of the CDR3 is TGTGCCAGCAGCTTAAATTCGCTAGCGGGTAACACCGGGGAGCTGTTTTTT. Its protein is CASSLNSLAGNTGELFF.

The genes are TRBV19 and TRBJ2-1, with 11 bases aligning to TRBD2. V was pared by 5 bases and J by 3 bases, with 6 bases of the junction left unmatched. CDR1 is LNHDA, CDR2 SQIVND, per germline (reference sequence). There are 16 residues in the CDR3. The CDR3 sequence: CASSPLLAGGYNEQFF. CDR3 nucleotides: TGTGCCAGTAGTCCCCTCCTAGCGGGAGGCTACAATGAGCAGTTCTTC.

This clone came up a few times. This sequence joins TRBV3-1 (or the pseudogene TRBV3-2) and TRBJ2-1; 10 bases fit TRBD2. The CDR3 loop spans 17 amino acids. CDR1 is LGHDT and CDR2 is YNNKEL in the germline V gene (reference sequence). J was trimmed by 2 bases and V by 0 bases; bases with no gene match: 4. This chain's CDR3 is CASSQDALAGAYNEQFF. The CDR3 DNA reads as TGTGCCAGCAGCCAAGATGCCCTAGCGGGAGCCTACAATGAGCAGTTCTTC.

This chain joins TRBV6-2 or TRBV6-3 and TRBJ1-5; D is unclear. Germline V gene sequence: CDR1 MNHEY, CDR2 SVGEGT. This CDR3 region has 12 residues. V was cut by 5 bases and J by 4 bases, with 6 bases left in between. CDR3 sequence (DNA): TGTGCCAGCAGTGAGAAGAATCAGCCCCAGCATTTT. Translation: CASSEKNQPQHF.

The rearrangement uses TRBV7-2 and TRBJ2-1, with D perhaps TRBD2 (6 bases). CDR1 is SGHTA and CDR2 is FQGNSA in the germline V gene. The CDR3 has 14 amino acids. V was cut by 0 bases and J by 6 bases, with 9 bases left in between. DNA of the CDR3: TGTGCCAGCAGCTTAGCGGCGGGATTCAATGAGCAGTTCTTC. Translated, it gives CASSLAAGFNEQFF.

A remark on this clone: Other nucleotide sequences from this sample produce the same CDR3. The V gene is TRBV19, the J gene TRBJ1-2, with D tentatively TRBD1 (5 bases). The CDR3 sequence is 13 residues long. Germline-derived CDR1 and CDR2 are LNHDA and SQIVND (reference sequence). V was cut by 3 bases and J by 5 bases, with 10 bases left in between. CDR3 sequence reads: CASSMQGSYGYTF. CDR3 DNA: TGTGCCAGTAGTATGCAGGGAAGTTATGGCTACACCTTC.

V usage is TRBV30 and J usage is TRBJ1-4; D is possibly TRBD1 (5 bases). Trimming shortened V by 2 bases and J by 5 bases, and 12 bases separated the two germline ends. Germline V gene lookup returns CDR1 GTSNPN and CDR2 SVGIG (reference sequence). This CDR3 comprises 14 residues. CDR3 sequence: CAWSKGRKNEKLFF. The CDR3 region has the DNA TGTGCCTGGAGTAAGGGGCGGAAAAATGAAAAACTGTTTTTT.

The rearrangement joins TRBV27 to TRBJ1-6; D is uncertain. V was shortened by 3 bases and J by 7 bases, with 10 bases between the two germline ends. Germline assignment: CDR1 MNHEY and CDR2 SMNVEV (reference sequence). The CDR3 is 14 residues long. The DNA for the CDR3 is TGTGCCAGCAGTTTCCAGGATGGGAATTCACCCCTCCACTTT. Protein product: CASSFQDGNSPLHF.